This T cell receptor beta chain was documented in a study of blood T cell repertoires in COVID-19. Study information: Material from acute and convalescent COVID-19 was sourced from the United States, Italy and Spain. Sample material is recorded as cDNA or gDNA derived from T cells, B-cell-depleted T cells, or PBMCs.

Sequencing was performed with immunoSEQ multiplex PCR; in TCRdb, only in-frame clones are kept and a portion is missing. The data hold 200,000 to 250,000 clones, with more than 60% observed a single time. This CDR3 comprises 16 residues. The V and J ends lost 0 bases and 7 bases, in that order; junction bases with no gene match: 9. Germline assignment: CDR1 MNHEY and CDR2 SVGAGI. The receptor was isolated from a woman in her thirties or forties with active or convalescent COVID-19. Source material: peripheral blood. The genes are TRBV6-5 and TRBJ2-1; 7 bases agree with TRBD1. CDR3 sequence: CASSYSMRGLKNEQFF. As DNA, the CDR3 is TGTGCCAGCAGTTACTCGATGAGGGGGCTGAAAAATGAGCAGTTCTTC.